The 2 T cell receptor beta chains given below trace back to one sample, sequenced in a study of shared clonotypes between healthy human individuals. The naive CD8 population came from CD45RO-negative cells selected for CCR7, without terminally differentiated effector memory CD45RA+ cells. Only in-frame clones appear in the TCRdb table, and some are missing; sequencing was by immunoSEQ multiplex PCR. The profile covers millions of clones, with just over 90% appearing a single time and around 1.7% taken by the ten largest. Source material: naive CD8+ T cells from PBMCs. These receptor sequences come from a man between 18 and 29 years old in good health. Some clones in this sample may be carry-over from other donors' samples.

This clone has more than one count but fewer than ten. The CDR3: CASSQDSLNTEAFF. The CDR3 DNA reads as TGTGCCAGCAGCCAGGACAGTCTGAACACTGAAGCTTTCTTT. The rearrangement joins TRBV5-4 to TRBJ1-1; D might be TRBD1 (6 bases). This CDR3 is built from 14 residues. With 4 bases removed from V and 0 bases from J, the gap between germline ends came to 10 bases. The germline V gene has CDR1 SGHNT and CDR2 YYREEE (reference sequence).

Here the CDR3 reads CASSQRVATRSGELFF. In DNA form, the CDR3 reads TGTGCCAGCAGCCAGAGAGTAGCGACCCGGAGCGGGGAGCTGTTTTTT. The chain links TRBV7-2 to TRBJ2-2, with D perhaps matching TRBD2 (5 bases). Looked up from germline, CDR1 is SGHTA and CDR2 is FQGNSA. The length of the CDR3 is 16 residues. Trimming took off 5 bases at V and 7 bases at J, with 20 bases between the two ends.